A selection of T cell receptor beta chains follows, all from one sample in a study of early T cells in non-severe SARS-CoV-2 infection. MiXCR, run by TCRdb on the 5' RACE reads, gives a single entry per CDR3 protein. The sample lists about 72,000 distinct CDR3 sequences; around 8.7% were seen once. Specimen: whole blood. The receptors come from an adult who was a healthcare worker with PCR-confirmed SARS-CoV-2 infection or an uninfected control (not recorded which). Both conserved end residues are part of each CDR3. Fields, in order: V gene, clone size, D gene, J gene, CDR3 DNA, CDR3 protein. A D gene is named only where the DNA matches it firmly. Some rows mark clone size as missing; the rest say once, few, many or name a class of expanded clone.

v_call: TRBV19; clone_size: many; d_call: NA; j_call: TRBJ1-6; cdr3_nt: TGTGCCAGCTCCGAGGGTTGGAATTCACCCCTCCACTTT; cdr3_aa: CASSEGWNSPLHF
v_call: TRBV7-2; clone_size: many; d_call: NA; j_call: TRBJ2-5; cdr3_nt: TGTGCCAGCAGCTTACAGGGATCTCAAGAGACCCAGTACTTC; cdr3_aa: CASSLQGSQETQYF
v_call: TRBV18; clone_size: few; d_call: NA; j_call: TRBJ2-7; cdr3_nt: TGTGCCAGCTCTCTTACCTCGACAGGAGTCCCTTCCGAGCAGTACTTC; cdr3_aa: CASSLTSTGVPSEQYF
v_call: TRBV21-1; clone_size: NA; d_call: NA; j_call: TRBJ1-2; cdr3_nt: TGTGCCAGCAGCAATCCTATCGGACCAGGGAAACCTAACTATGGCTACACCTTC; cdr3_aa: CASSNPIGPGKPNYGYTF
v_call: TRBV6-5; clone_size: NA; d_call: TRBD1; j_call: TRBJ1-3; cdr3_nt: TGTGCCAGCACCATGACAGGGGTCGGAGGAAACACCATATATTTT; cdr3_aa: CASTMTGVGGNTIYF
v_call: TRBV7-3; clone_size: many; d_call: NA; j_call: TRBJ2-2; cdr3_nt: TGTGCCAGCAGCTCCCTAGTTCCCGGGGAGCTGTTTTTT; cdr3_aa: CASSSLVPGELFF
v_call: TRBV29-1; clone_size: NA; d_call: NA; j_call: TRBJ1-4; cdr3_nt: TGCAGCGTTGAGTCCAATGAAAAACTGTTTTTT; cdr3_aa: CSVESNEKLFF
v_call: TRBV29-1; clone_size: few; d_call: TRBD2; j_call: TRBJ2-1; cdr3_nt: TGCAGCGTTTTAGGTCCCGCTAGCGGTTACAATGAGCAGTTCTTC; cdr3_aa: CSVLGPASGYNEQFF
v_call: TRBV3-1; clone_size: many; d_call: TRBD1; j_call: TRBJ2-7; cdr3_nt: TGTGCCAGCAGCCAAGAGACAGGGGGCTTATACGAGCAGTACTTC; cdr3_aa: CASSQETGGLYEQYF
v_call: TRBV12-3/TRBV12-4; clone_size: few; d_call: TRBD2; j_call: TRBJ2-1; cdr3_nt: TGTGCCAGCAGTCCAGCGGGAAAAGGTTACAATGAGCAGTTCTTC; cdr3_aa: CASSPAGKGYNEQFF
v_call: TRBV5-6; clone_size: NA; d_call: NA; j_call: TRBJ2-7; cdr3_nt: TGTGCCAGCAGCTTTAGGAGCGAGCAGTACTTC; cdr3_aa: CASSFRSEQYF
v_call: TRBV24-1; clone_size: few; d_call: TRBD1; j_call: TRBJ1-6; cdr3_nt: TGTGCCACCAGTGACGACAGGGGTTATGATTCACCCCTCCACTTT; cdr3_aa: CATSDDRGYDSPLHF
v_call: TRBV5-1; clone_size: NA; d_call: NA; j_call: TRBJ2-1; cdr3_nt: TGCGCCAGCAGCTTGAGGTCCGGCAATGAGCAGTTCTTC; cdr3_aa: CASSLRSGNEQFF
v_call: TRBV7-3; clone_size: NA; d_call: TRBD1; j_call: TRBJ2-3; cdr3_nt: TGTGCCAGCAGCTTCGGACAGGGAGGGCAGTATTTT; cdr3_aa: CASSFGQGGQYF
v_call: TRBV29-1; clone_size: many; d_call: NA; j_call: TRBJ2-7; cdr3_nt: TGCAGCGTTGAAACGTTTACGTCGGCTAGCAGCTACGAGCAGTACTTC; cdr3_aa: CSVETFTSASSYEQYF
v_call: TRBV7-2; clone_size: medium-sized; d_call: NA; j_call: TRBJ2-2; cdr3_nt: TGTGCCAGCAGCCCAAATCCCCGGGACGCAACCGGGGAGCTGTTTTTT; cdr3_aa: CASSPNPRDATGELFF
v_call: TRBV20-1; clone_size: NA; d_call: TRBD2; j_call: TRBJ2-3; cdr3_nt: TGCAGTGCTAGAGATACTAGCGGGAGCTCAGATACGCAGTATTTT; cdr3_aa: CSARDTSGSSDTQYF